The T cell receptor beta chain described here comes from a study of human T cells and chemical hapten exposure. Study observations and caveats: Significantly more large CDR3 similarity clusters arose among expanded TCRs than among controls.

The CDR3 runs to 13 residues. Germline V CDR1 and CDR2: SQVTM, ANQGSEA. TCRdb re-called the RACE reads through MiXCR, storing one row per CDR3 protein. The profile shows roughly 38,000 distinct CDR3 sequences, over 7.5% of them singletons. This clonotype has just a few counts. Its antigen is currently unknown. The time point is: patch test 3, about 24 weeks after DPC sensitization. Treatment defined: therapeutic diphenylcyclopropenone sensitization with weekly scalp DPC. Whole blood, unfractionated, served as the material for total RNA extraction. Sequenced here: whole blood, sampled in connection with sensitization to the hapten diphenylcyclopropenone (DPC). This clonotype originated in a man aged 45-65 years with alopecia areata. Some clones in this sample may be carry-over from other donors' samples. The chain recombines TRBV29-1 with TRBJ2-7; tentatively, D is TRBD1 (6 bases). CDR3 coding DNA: TGCAGTGCCTGGCGGACAGACACCTACGAGCAGTACTTC. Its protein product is CSAWRTDTYEQYF.